These 28 T cell receptor beta chains were all obtained from the same sample, sequenced in a study of T cell clonality in common variable immunodeficiency. The antigens for these receptors are not known. The assay was immunoSEQ multiplex PCR, and TCRdb's table has in-frame clones only and misses some. The specimen has tens of thousands of clones, none found just once. Whole-study findings and limits: In common variable immunodeficiency, TCR beta chains reportedly carried fewer deletions and N-nucleotide insertions.

The sample comprised peripheral blood mononuclear cells. These receptor sequences come from a human donor with common variable immunodeficiency.

This clone was counted many times. This CDR3 is CASSLAGGGNTDTQYF. The sequenced CDR3 bases are TGCGCCAGCAGCTTGGCCGGGGGAGGGAACACAGATACG. The chain has TRBV5-1 and TRBJ2-3, with TRBD2 identical over 7 bases. Read sequence stops 3 residues before the CDR3 end, and the germline J gene provides the missing end. The CDR3 sequence is 16 residues long. J lost 2 bases, V lost 0 bases, and 6 bases had no gene match. CDR1 is SGHRS, CDR2 YFSETQ, per germline.

This clone was picked up a small number of times. The read ends 3 residues shy of where the CDR3 ends; the end is completed using the germline J gene. The rearrangement uses TRBV19 and TRBJ1-2, with TRBD1 as a possible D gene (6 bases). Germline V CDR1 and CDR2: LNHDA, SQIVND (reference sequence). V was clipped by 5 bases and J by 5 bases, with 9 bases between them. The CDR3 has 12 amino acids. CDR3 DNA, as far as it was read: TGTGCCAGTAGTTACAGGGTTTATGGC. As protein: CASSYRVYG. The whole CDR3 sequence reads CASSYRVYGYTF.

This clone was detected only a few times. The DNA ends 3 residues before the CDR3 does, and the rest of the CDR3 is filled in from the germline J gene. The rearrangement uses TRBV7-8 and TRBJ1-2; D unclear. The CDR3 has 12 amino acids. Germline V gene lookup returns CDR1 SGHVS and CDR2 FQNEAQ. Trimming removed 8 bases at V and 5 bases at J, with 12 bases between. The CDR3 here is CASSYGGYGYTF. CDR3 bases read: TGTGCCAGCTCATATGGCGGTTATGGC.

This clone was seen many times. The CDR3 end lies 3 residues beyond the end of the read and is filled in from the germline J gene. The chain carries TRBV18 and TRBJ2-1, with TRBD2 matching over 7 bases. J was trimmed by 2 bases and V by 0 bases; bases with no gene match: 7. CDR1 and CDR2 (germline): KGHSH, LQKENI. The CDR3 totals 17 residues. The CDR3 sequence is CASSPPYPAGAYNEQFF. CDR3 bases read: TGTGCCAGCTCACCACCGTATCCGGCGGGGGCCTACAATGAG.

This clone was counted many times. The read ends 3 residues shy of where the CDR3 ends; the end is completed using the germline J gene. This chain uses TRBV20-1 with TRBJ2-3; a possible D gene is TRBD1 (6 bases). Germline assignment: CDR1 DFQATT and CDR2 SNEGSKA (reference sequence). V dropped 3 bases and J dropped 2 bases, with 15 bases sitting between them. There are 15 residues in the CDR3. This chain's CDR3 is CSARGDIRTTDTQYF. The sequenced part of the CDR3 DNA is TGCAGTGCTAGGGGGGACATCAGAACCACAGATACG.

On this clone itself: The read ends 3 residues before the CDR3 terminus; that terminus is restored from the germline J gene. This chain uses TRBV30 with TRBJ1-5, with D tentatively TRBD1 (6 bases). Per germline, CDR1 GTSNPN and CDR2 SVGIG (reference sequence). Between the trimmed V and J ends, which lost 6 bases and 3 bases, there was a span of 18 bases. The CDR3 contains 15 residues. The CDR3 sequence: CACSARGMINQPQHF. The sequenced part of the CDR3 DNA is TGTGCCTGCTCTGCAAGGGGGATGATCAATCAGCCC. Complete variable domain (other parts from reference TRBV30 and TRBJ1-5): SQTIHQWPATLVQPVGSPLSLECTVEGTSNPNLYWYRQAAGRGLQLLFYSVGIGQISSEVPQNLSASRPQDRQFILSSKKLLLSDSGFYLCACSARGMINQPQHFGDGTRLSIL.

Concerning this clone: The DNA ends 3 residues before the CDR3 does, and the rest of the CDR3 is filled in from the germline J gene. The genes are TRBV5-6 and TRBJ2-7, with 7 bases matching TRBD2. In germline, CDR1 is SGHDT, CDR2 YYEEEE. The CDR3 extends over 15 amino acids. V lost 4 bases, J lost 1 base, and 8 bases stayed unmatched. CDR3 region: CASSPGLAASYEQYF. The part of the CDR3 DNA that was read is TGTGCCAGCAGCCCGGGGCTAGCGGCTTCCTACGAG.

Concerning this clone itself: The read terminates 3 residues ahead of where the CDR3 ends, so the germline J gene completes it. J is TRBJ2-7 and V is TRBV6-2 or TRBV6-3; 9 nucleotides agree with TRBD2. The CDR3 has 15 amino acids. Per the germline V gene, CDR1 is MNHEY and CDR2 is SVGEGT. The V segment lost 8 bases and the J segment 5 bases; nucleotides outside the gene matches: 13. The covered CDR3 bases are TGTGCCAGCGGGAACTGGGCTAGCGGGGCCCACGAG. It yields the protein CASGNWASGAHE. The full CDR3 reads CASGNWASGAHEQYF.

This clone was recorded many times. The CDR3 goes on 3 residues after the read ends, and that part is filled in from the germline J gene. This chain links TRBV2 with TRBJ2-7; D is unresolved. V lost 7 bases, J lost 0 bases, and 13 bases lay in between. Germline V gene data show CDR1 as SNHLY and CDR2 as FYNNEI. The CDR3 covers 14 residues. The CDR3 sequence is CASKASDPSYEQYF. CDR3 bases read: TGTGCCAGCAAAGCCAGCGATCCCTCCTACGAG.

This clone has just a few counts. The DNA ends 3 residues before the CDR3 does, and the rest of the CDR3 is filled in from the germline J gene. V gene TRBV7-9 combines with J gene TRBJ2-7; TRBD1 agrees at 9 bases. There are 12 residues in the CDR3. The V and J ends lost 8 bases and 6 bases, in that order; junction bases with no gene match: 5. Germline CDR1 is SEHNR and CDR2 is FQNEAQ (reference sequence). CDR3 region: CASATGGSEQYF. The CDR3 bases that were read are TGTGCCAGCGCCACAGGGGGCAGCGAG.

Note on this clone: Sequencing ends 3 residues short of the CDR3 end; the germline J gene provides the rest. The chain is built from TRBV2 and TRBJ1-1; 9 nucleotides match TRBD1. V shed 11 bases and J 1 base; nucleotides not matched to a gene: 5. This CDR3 region has 13 residues. Germline values: CDR1 SNHLY, CDR2 FYNNEI. The part of the CDR3 DNA that was read is TGTGCCGGTAGACAGGGGGGGAACACTGAA. Its protein is CAGRQGGNTE. The whole CDR3 sequence reads CAGRQGGNTEAFF.

The sample holds a few counts of this clone. Read sequence stops 3 residues before the CDR3 end, and the germline J gene provides the missing end. J is TRBJ2-7 and V is TRBV7-2, with 11 nucleotides matching TRBD2. J was trimmed by 5 bases and V by 0 bases; bases with no gene match: 3. Germline lookup yields CDR1 SGHTA and CDR2 FQGNSA. CDR3 length: 15 amino acids. The CDR3 region is CASSLAASGRHEQYF. Partial CDR3 DNA: TGTGCCAGCAGCTTAGCTGCTAGCGGGAGGCACGAG.

This clone appeared many times. With the read ending 3 residues before the CDR3 end, the germline J gene is used to fill in that end. The V call is TRBV6-2 or TRBV6-3, the J call TRBJ2-7; D perhaps matches TRBD1 (6 bases). CDR3 length: 14 residues. V was shortened by 8 bases and J by 6 bases, with 20 bases between the two germline ends. Looked up from germline, CDR1 is MNHEY and CDR2 is SVGEGT. The CDR3 DNA, read in part, is TGTGCCAGCGGGACAAGGACAGTTCGGGGCGAG. This codes for CASGTRTVRGE. The whole CDR3 sequence is CASGTRTVRGEQYF.

This clone was seen at least ten times. The read ends 3 residues early relative to the CDR3; the germline J gene fills the gap. This chain uses TRBV7-9 with TRBJ1-6; D uncertain. CDR1 SEHNR and CDR2 FQNEAQ come from the germline V gene (reference sequence). Deletions cut 6 bases from V and 8 bases from J, with 5 bases between. There are 11 residues in the CDR3. The covered CDR3 bases are TGTGCCAGCAGATCGGATTCACCC. Translated, it gives CASRSDSP. The entire CDR3 protein is CASRSDSPLHF. Full variable domain (rest looked up from reference TRBV7-9 and TRBJ1-6): DTGVSQNPRHKITKRGQNVTFRCDPISEHNRLYWYRQTLGQGPEFLTYFQNEAQLEKSRLLSDRFSAERPKGSFSTLEIQRTEQGDSAMYLCASRSDSPLHFGNGTRLTVT.

This clone was recorded at least ten times. Coverage ceases 3 residues before the CDR3 finishes, and the germline J gene fills in the end. The J gene is TRBJ2-5, the V gene TRBV7-3, with 7 bases identical to TRBD2. The germline gives CDR1 SGHTA, CDR2 FQGTGA. The CDR3 is 13 amino acids. V shed 3 bases and J 5 bases; nucleotides not matched to a gene: 3. The CDR3 spells CASSLGGGETQYF. The CDR3 bases that were read are TGTGCCAGCAGCTTGGGGGGAGGGGAGACC.

This clone appeared a few times. The sequenced fragment ends 3 residues before the CDR3 boundary, so the rest is inferred from the germline J gene. This chain links TRBV19 with TRBJ1-4; 11 positions agree with TRBD1. The ends lost 3 bases at V and 7 bases at J; junction bases unmatched: 4. Germline-derived CDR1 and CDR2 are LNHDA and SQIVND (reference sequence). This CDR3 region has 15 residues. The CDR3 spells CASSISGTGGEKLFF. The sequenced CDR3 bases are TGTGCCAGTAGTATTTCAGGGACAGGGGGTGAAAAA.

On this clone itself: The CDR3 end lies 3 residues beyond the end of the read and is filled in from the germline J gene. The chain combines TRBV19 with TRBJ2-7, with 9 bases matching TRBD1. Germline CDR1 is LNHDA and CDR2 is SQIVND (reference sequence). CDR3 size: 15 residues. The V segment lost 2 bases and the J segment 2 bases; nucleotides outside the gene matches: 4. The sequenced part of the CDR3 DNA is TGTGCCAGTAGTATACCGGGACAGGGAACCTACGAG. Its protein product is CASSIPGQGTYE. Given in full, the CDR3 is CASSIPGQGTYEQYF.

A few counts support this clone. The read terminates 3 residues ahead of where the CDR3 ends, so the germline J gene completes it. V gene TRBV20-1 combines with J gene TRBJ2-7; 9 bases agree with TRBD2. V gave up 6 bases and J gave up 5 bases; unmatched junction bases: 11. This CDR3 contains 14 residues. Looked up from germline, CDR1 is DFQATT and CDR2 is SNEGSKA (reference sequence). The part of the CDR3 DNA that was read is TGCAGTGCCCCTCCTGCTAGCGGGATCAACGAG. It specifies CSAPPASGINE. The full CDR3 is CSAPPASGINEQYF.

The sequenced part of the CDR3 DNA is TGTGCCAGTAGTTTGGACTCGAGCTACGAG. Protein product: CASSLDSSYE. From start to end, the CDR3 is CASSLDSSYEQYF. The gene calls are TRBV19 and TRBJ2-7; D perhaps matches TRBD2 (5 bases). Read coverage stops 3 residues before the CDR3 terminus; the germline J gene supplies the remainder. V lost 5 bases, J lost 3 bases, and 11 bases lay in between. Germline V gene sequence: CDR1 LNHDA, CDR2 SQIVND (reference sequence). The CDR3 is 13 amino acids.

This clone has ten or more counts. Sequencing ends 3 residues short of the CDR3 end; the germline J gene provides the rest. This sequence joins TRBV6-2 or TRBV6-3 and TRBJ2-4, with 10 bases that match TRBD2. CDR1 MNHEY and CDR2 SVGEGT come from the germline V gene. This CDR3 is 17 amino acids long. Germline trimming cut 2 bases from V and 8 bases from J; bases unmatched to any gene: 12. The CDR3 is CASSYAASGRRMDIQYF. The CDR3 bases that were read are TGTGCCAGCAGTTACGCGGCTAGCGGGAGAAGGATGGACATT.

Of note for this clone: The read falls 3 residues short of the CDR3 end, and the missing part is taken from the germline J gene. The chain links TRBV11-2 to TRBJ2-3; TRBD2 agrees at 7 bases. This CDR3 contains 14 residues. V was pared by 5 bases and J by 5 bases, with 7 bases of the junction left unmatched. CDR1 and CDR2 (germline): SGHAT, FQNNGV. CDR3 region: CASSGQAGEDTQYF. CDR3 DNA (partial): TGTGCCAGCAGCGGTCAGGCGGGGGAAGATACG.

This clone was recorded at least ten times. The read terminates 3 residues ahead of where the CDR3 ends, so the germline J gene completes it. This chain joins TRBV18 and TRBJ2-5, with 7 bases fitting TRBD1. The V and J ends lost 2 bases and 3 bases, in that order; junction bases with no gene match: 6. Germline V gene sequence: CDR1 KGHSH, CDR2 LQKENI. This CDR3 comprises 15 residues. The CDR3 loop is CASSPRGQPEETQYF. CDR3 bases read: TGTGCCAGCTCACCAAGGGGACAGCCAGAAGAGACC.

Of note for this clone: The sequenced fragment ends 3 residues before the CDR3 boundary, so the rest is inferred from the germline J gene. This chain joins TRBV2 and TRBJ1-1; D gene ambiguous. CDR3 size: 14 residues. V dropped 6 bases and J dropped 0 bases, with 11 bases sitting between them. CDR1 and CDR2 from the germline V gene are SNHLY and FYNNEI. The CDR3 loop is CASRETGMNTEAFF. The sequenced part of the CDR3 DNA is TGTGCCAGCAGGGAGACGGGGATGAACACTGAA.

There are a few counts of this clone. The read ends 3 residues before the CDR3 terminus; that terminus is restored from the germline J gene. The chain uses TRBV20-1 and TRBJ2-1, with D unresolved. Per the germline V gene, CDR1 is DFQATT and CDR2 is SNEGSKA (reference sequence). The V end lost 3 bases, the J end lost 6 bases, and 9 bases lay between the germline ends. This CDR3 has 12 residues. The CDR3 reads CSASGYLNEQFF. The covered CDR3 bases are TGCAGTGCTAGCGGTTACCTCAATGAG.

There are a few counts of this clone. The read stops 3 residues short of the end of the CDR3; the missing end is completed from the germline J gene. The chain carries TRBV6-4 and TRBJ2-1; TRBD2 matches 9 bases. CDR3 length equals 15 residues. Germline CDR1 and CDR2: MRHNA and SNTAGT. Losses at the gene ends were 4 bases for V and 8 bases for J; bases not matched to a gene: 9. Partial CDR3 DNA: TGTGCCAGCAGTGGGGCAGCGGGGGGCGGCGATGAG. Encoded protein: CASSGAAGGGDE. The full CDR3 protein is CASSGAAGGGDEQFF.

Many counts were recorded for this clone. The CDR3 end falls 3 residues outside the read, so it is completed with the germline J gene. J is TRBJ2-1 and V is TRBV2; unclear D gene. This CDR3 region has 12 residues. CDR1 and CDR2 (germline): SNHLY, FYNNEI. V was clipped by 1 base and J by 9 bases, with 7 bases between them. Partial CDR3 DNA: TGTGCCAGCAGTGAAGGCGTCTCTGAG. It is translated as CASSEGVSE. The full CDR3 sequence reads CASSEGVSEQFF. Combining the CDR3 with reference TRBV2 and TRBJ2-1 gives the whole variable domain EPEVTQTPSHQVTQMGQEVILRCVPISNHLYFYWYRQILGQKVEFLVSFYNNEISEKSEIFDDQFSVERPDGSNFTLKIRSTKLEDSAMYFCASSEGVSEQFFGPGTRLTVL.

This clone appeared many times. The CDR3 goes on 3 residues after the read ends, and that part is filled in from the germline J gene. The chain employs TRBV18 and TRBJ2-7; perhaps TRBD2 as D (6 bases). Trimming stripped 4 bases from V and 6 bases from J, with 13 bases between. The germline V gene has CDR1 KGHSH and CDR2 LQKENI. The CDR3 runs to 13 residues. The sequenced part of the CDR3 DNA is TGTGCCAGCTCACGAGATATGGGGGGCGAG. This translates into CASSRDMGGE. In full, the CDR3 reads CASSRDMGGEQYF.

With respect to this clone: The read halts 3 residues ahead of the CDR3 end, with the missing end drawn from the germline J gene. The chain carries TRBV6-1 and TRBJ2-1, with 8 bases matching TRBD1. The CDR3 runs 18 residues. V lost 0 bases and J lost 0; bases outside the gene matches: 7. Germline lookup yields CDR1 MNHNS and CDR2 SASEGT. The CDR3 loop reads CASSEAQAQGASYNEQFF. CDR3 DNA (partial): TGTGCCAGCAGTGAAGCTCAAGCTCAGGGGGCCTCCTACAATGAG.